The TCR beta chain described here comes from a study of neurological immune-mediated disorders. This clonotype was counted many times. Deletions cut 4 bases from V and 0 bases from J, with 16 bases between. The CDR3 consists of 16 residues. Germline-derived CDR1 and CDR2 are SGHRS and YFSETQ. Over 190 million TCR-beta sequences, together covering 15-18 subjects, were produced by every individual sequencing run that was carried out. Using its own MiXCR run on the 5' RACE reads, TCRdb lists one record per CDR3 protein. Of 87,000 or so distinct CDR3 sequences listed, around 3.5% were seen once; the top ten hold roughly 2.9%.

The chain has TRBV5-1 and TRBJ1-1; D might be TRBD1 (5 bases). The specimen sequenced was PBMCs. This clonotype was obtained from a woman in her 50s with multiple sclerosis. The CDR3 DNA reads TGCGCCAGCAGCCTTAGTTCCGGGACGATGAACACTGAAGCTTTCTTT. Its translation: CASSLSSGTMNTEAFF.